These 26 T cell receptor beta chains originate from one sample sequenced in a study of T cells in localized non-small cell lung cancer. The data were produced by immunoSEQ multiplex PCR, yet TCRdb's version contains in-frame clones alone and is incomplete. The sample includes tens of thousands of clones, just over 85% of them seen just once. Material: peripheral blood, obtained before any cancer treatment. These receptors all stem from a male donor aged 60 or over with stage III lung adenocarcinoma.

This chain links TRBV25-1 with TRBJ1-1; a possible D gene is TRBD1 (6 bases). The CDR3 totals 12 residues. V was cut by 6 bases and J by 6 bases, with 11 bases left in between. Germline V gene lookup returns CDR1 MGHDK and CDR2 SYGVNS. CDR3 region: CASRRGYAEAFF. The CDR3 DNA reads TGTGCCAGCAGGAGGGGGTATGCTGAAGCTTTCTTT. Full variable domain (outside the CDR3, taken from reference TRBV25-1 and TRBJ1-1): EADIYQTPRYLVIGTGKKITLECSQTMGHDKMYWYQQDPGMELHLIHYSYGVNSTEKGDLSSESTVSRIRTEHFPLTLESARPSHTSQYLCASRRGYAEAFFGQGTRLTVV.

This chain connects TRBV2 to TRBJ2-5; 11 bases agree with TRBD1. With 10 bases clipped from V and 5 bases from J, the junction kept 9 bases outside the gene matches. This CDR3 has 14 amino acids. Germline loops: CDR1 SNHLY, CDR2 FYNNEI. CDR3 in amino acids: CATRDRGFGETQYF. For the CDR3, the DNA is TGTGCCACCCGGGACAGGGGGTTCGGTGAGACCCAGTACTTC.

This chain links TRBV29-1 with TRBJ1-2; TRBD1 agrees at 9 bases. CDR1 is SQVTM and CDR2 is ANQGSEA in the germline V gene. V was pared by 6 bases and J by 0 bases, with 23 bases of the junction left unmatched. The CDR3 totals 20 residues. CDR3 DNA: TGCAGCGTGTTTAACCCGGGACAGGGAGCGACGACCGACTCTAACTATGGCTACACCTTC. Translation: CSVFNPGQGATTDSNYGYTF.

The chain carries TRBV29-1 and TRBJ1-4, with 10 bases fitting TRBD1. The J segment lost 10 bases and the V segment lost 4 bases, leaving 9 bases of the junction unmatched. Germline CDR1 SQVTM, CDR2 ANQGSEA. The CDR3 has 14 amino acids. In nucleotides, the CDR3 is TGCAGCGTTGCGAGGGACAGGGGTGACGGAAAACTGTTTTTT. Residues: CSVARDRGDGKLFF.

The rearrangement joins TRBV5-1 to TRBJ2-7; D not resolved. The CDR3 length is 14 residues. Germline V gene sequence: CDR1 SGHRS, CDR2 YFSETQ. V lost 4 bases and J lost 1, with 12 bases in between. The CDR3 DNA reads as TGCGCCAGCAGCGTAAGCTCCCGATCCTACGAGCAGTACTTC. Encoded protein: CASSVSSRSYEQYF.

The chain employs TRBV5-1 and TRBJ2-5, with 11 bases aligning to TRBD1. The J segment lost 0 bases and the V segment lost 3 bases, leaving 4 bases of the junction unmatched. The CDR3 contains 16 residues. In germline, CDR1 is SGHRS, CDR2 YFSETQ. In DNA, the CDR3 is TGCGCCAGCAGCTCTGGGACAGGGGGGTACCAAGAGACCCAGTACTTC. Residues: CASSSGTGGYQETQYF. Drawing the rest from reference TRBV5-1 and TRBJ2-5, the complete variable domain is KAGVTQTPRYLIKTRGQQVTLSCSPISGHRSVSWYQQTPGQGLQFLFEYFSETQRNKGNFPGRFSGRQFSNSRSEMNVSTLELGDSALYLCASSSGTGGYQETQYFGPGTRLLVL.

CDR3 nucleotides: TGTGCCAGCAGCTTAGCCACAGGTCATGAGACCCAGTACTTC. This encodes CASSLATGHETQYF. V gene TRBV7-6 combines with J gene TRBJ2-5; TRBD1 is a possible D gene (5 bases). This CDR3 is built from 14 residues. V gave up 0 bases and J gave up 5 bases, with 10 bases separating them. Germline values: CDR1 SGHVS, CDR2 FNYEAQ.

This rearrangement joins TRBV19 to TRBJ2-5; 12 bases align to TRBD2. Per germline, CDR1 LNHDA and CDR2 SQIVND (reference sequence). This CDR3 spans 14 amino acids. J lost 7 bases, V lost 4 bases, and 4 bases had no gene match. The CDR3 nucleotides are TGTGCCAGTAGTACTAGCGGGGGGGTTCGGACCCAGTACTTC. This codes for CASSTSGGVRTQYF.

The chain carries TRBV7-2 and TRBJ2-3, with 8 bases lining up with TRBD1. The CDR3 covers 15 residues. CDR1 is SGHTA and CDR2 is FQGNSA in the germline V gene. The V and J ends lost 4 bases and 4 bases, in that order; junction bases with no gene match: 7. CDR3 amino acids: CASSSFPRGPDTQYF. CDR3 DNA: TGTGCCAGCAGCTCTTTCCCCAGGGGGCCAGATACGCAGTATTTT.

This clone was observed once. The chain joins TRBV19 to TRBJ1-5, with 9 bases identical to TRBD1. Germline CDR1 and CDR2: LNHDA and SQIVND (reference sequence). V lost 5 bases and J lost 0; bases outside the gene matches: 5. The CDR3 extends over 16 amino acids. CDR3 nucleotides: TGTGCCAGTAGTCTGGGACAGGGCTTTAGCAATCAGCCCCAGCATTTT. Its protein is CASSLGQGFSNQPQHF.

This clone was observed a few times. The chain joins TRBV7-9 to TRBJ2-5; D gene ambiguous. The length of the CDR3 is 12 residues. V lost 3 bases and J 3 bases, leaving 5 bases between the germline ends. Germline CDR1 reads SEHNR; CDR2 reads FQNEAQ (reference sequence). The CDR3 DNA reads as TGTGCCAGCAGCTTCCGGGAAGAGACCCAGTACTTC. This gives the protein CASSFREETQYF.

As for this clone: The sample has other DNA sequences that encode this CDR3 too. This chain connects TRBV2 to TRBJ1-1; the match to TRBD1 covers 7 bases. The CDR3 consists of 13 residues. J gave up 1 base and V 6 bases, and 2 bases lay outside the gene matches. In germline, CDR1 is SNHLY, CDR2 FYNNEI. As DNA, the CDR3 is TGTGCCAGCAGCCAGGGGGAGAACACTGAAGCTTTCTTT. This encodes CASSQGENTEAFF.

The table lists this clone with a count of one. The chain uses TRBV4-2 and TRBJ2-5; TRBD2 matches at 9 bases. In germline, CDR1 is LGHNA, CDR2 YNFKEQ. The CDR3 covers 18 residues. The ends lost 1 base at V and 5 bases at J; junction bases unmatched: 14. CDR3 bases: TGTGCCAGCAGCCAAGGGGTTGCGCGGGGGGGCTCGATGGAGACCCAGTACTTC. Translated, it gives CASSQGVARGGSMETQYF.

The gene calls are TRBV19 and TRBJ2-1; 7 bases are a match to TRBD1. Germline lookup yields CDR1 LNHDA and CDR2 SQIVND (reference sequence). The CDR3 sequence is 14 residues long. After removal of 4 bases from V and 4 bases from J, the junction contained 4 bases not matched to a gene. The CDR3 spells CASSTPGQYNEQFF. Here the CDR3 DNA reads TGTGCCAGTAGTACCCCGGGACAGTACAATGAGCAGTTCTTC.

The chain combines TRBV6-1 with TRBJ1-1; no reliable D call. The CDR3 is made up of 15 amino acids. The V gene lost 1 base and the J gene lost 1 base, with 10 bases spanning the gap. From germline, CDR1 is MNHNS and CDR2 SASEGT. For the CDR3, the DNA is TGTGCCAGCAGTGAAGTGTACAGAACGAACACTGAAGCTTTCTTT. Its protein product is CASSEVYRTNTEAFF.

The J gene is TRBJ1-1, the V gene TRBV2; no definite D call. This CDR3 is 14 amino acids long. V was shortened by 2 bases and J by 2 bases, with 9 bases between the two germline ends. CDR1 SNHLY and CDR2 FYNNEI come from the germline V gene. The CDR3 bases are TGTGCCAGCAGTGAAATCCTGGCCAACACTGAAGCTTTCTTT. Residues: CASSEILANTEAFF.

J is TRBJ2-7 and V is TRBV5-4, with D possibly matching TRBD2 (6 bases). CDR1 SGHNT and CDR2 YYREEE come from the germline V gene (reference sequence). The CDR3 consists of 16 residues. V was cut by 7 bases and J by 2 bases, with 22 bases left in between. CDR3 region: CASRAGRPSTPYEQYF. The CDR3 DNA reads as TGTGCCAGCCGGGCGGGAAGGCCGTCGACCCCCTACGAGCAGTACTTC.

This clone was recorded only once. The chain recombines TRBV19 with TRBJ2-5, with 9 nucleotides matching TRBD1. The CDR3 totals 15 residues. V shed 10 bases and J 1 base; nucleotides not matched to a gene: 10. Germline V lookup: CDR1 LNHDA, CDR2 SQIVND (reference sequence). The CDR3 spells CATIATGGAQETQYF. Here the CDR3 DNA reads TGTGCCACCATAGCGACAGGGGGGGCCCAAGAGACCCAGTACTTC.

The chain uses TRBV4-1 and TRBJ1-4; D is perhaps TRBD1 (6 bases). Trimming pared 6 bases from V and 6 bases from J, leaving 20 bases between. This CDR3 region has 16 residues. Germline-derived CDR1 and CDR2 are MGHRA and YSYEKL. The CDR3 is CASSQIRNRADEKLFF. The DNA for the CDR3 is TGCGCCAGCAGTCAAATCCGGAACAGGGCAGATGAAAAACTGTTTTTT.

V usage is TRBV28 and J usage is TRBJ1-2; D not resolved. CDR3 length: 14 amino acids. In germline, CDR1 is MDHEN, CDR2 SYDVKM. V was clipped by 7 bases and J by 2 bases, with 14 bases between them. CDR3 loop: CASILDGSNYGYTF. As DNA, the CDR3 is TGTGCCAGCATCCTGGACGGATCGAACTATGGCTACACCTTC.

J is TRBJ2-7 and V is TRBV7-8; 7 bases map to TRBD2. Germline-derived CDR1 and CDR2 are SGHVS and FQNEAQ. This CDR3 comprises 15 residues. The V gene end was trimmed by 2 bases and the J gene end by 4 bases; junction bases not matched to a gene: 8. CDR3 protein: CASSLFGRETYEQYF. The CDR3, as DNA: TGTGCCAGCAGCTTATTTGGGCGGGAGACTTACGAGCAGTACTTC.

The chain carries TRBV5-4 and TRBJ1-1, with D unclear. Trimming stripped 1 base from V and 3 bases from J, with 7 bases between. The CDR3 is 13 amino acids. Germline CDR1 reads SGHNT; CDR2 reads YYREEE (reference sequence). The chain's CDR3 is CASSLKWDTEAFF. The CDR3 DNA reads TGTGCCAGCAGCTTGAAATGGGACACTGAAGCTTTCTTT.

This chain uses TRBV11-2 with TRBJ2-2; TRBD2 is a possible D gene (5 bases). Trimming removed 1 base at V and 5 bases at J, with 14 bases between. Germline lookup yields CDR1 SGHAT and CDR2 FQNNGV. CDR3 length: 16 amino acids. CDR3 in amino acids: CASSLGITRGTGELFF. The CDR3 coding sequence is TGTGCCAGCAGCTTAGGAATTACTCGGGGAACCGGGGAGCTGTTTTTT.

This chain joins TRBV27 and TRBJ1-2; 10 positions agree with TRBD1. V lost 2 bases, J lost 7 bases, and 1 base stayed unmatched. Germline-derived CDR1 and CDR2 are MNHEY and SMNVEV (reference sequence). The CDR3 consists of 13 residues. The CDR3 here is CASSLGTGAGYTF. The CDR3 nucleotides read TGTGCCAGCAGTTTAGGGACAGGGGCTGGCTACACCTTC.

The chain joins TRBV2 to TRBJ1-5, with D perhaps TRBD1 (5 bases). Trimming took 5 bases from V and 3 from J, leaving 14 bases between them. Germline CDR1 SNHLY, CDR2 FYNNEI. The CDR3 is 15 amino acids. The CDR3 DNA reads TGTGCCAGCAGTTTACAGGAGGTCGCCAATCAGCCCCAGCATTTT. Encoded protein: CASSLQEVANQPQHF.

In this sample, this clone turned up once. J is TRBJ2-1 and V is TRBV6-5; tentatively, D is TRBD1 or TRBD2 (5 bases each). With 5 bases removed from V and 3 bases from J, the gap between germline ends came to 14 bases. Per the germline V gene, CDR1 is MNHEY and CDR2 is SVGAGI. The CDR3 has 15 residues. For the CDR3, the DNA is TGTGCCAGCAGTGTATTGGGACGCGTCTACAATGAGCAGTTCTTC. Translating gives CASSVLGRVYNEQFF.